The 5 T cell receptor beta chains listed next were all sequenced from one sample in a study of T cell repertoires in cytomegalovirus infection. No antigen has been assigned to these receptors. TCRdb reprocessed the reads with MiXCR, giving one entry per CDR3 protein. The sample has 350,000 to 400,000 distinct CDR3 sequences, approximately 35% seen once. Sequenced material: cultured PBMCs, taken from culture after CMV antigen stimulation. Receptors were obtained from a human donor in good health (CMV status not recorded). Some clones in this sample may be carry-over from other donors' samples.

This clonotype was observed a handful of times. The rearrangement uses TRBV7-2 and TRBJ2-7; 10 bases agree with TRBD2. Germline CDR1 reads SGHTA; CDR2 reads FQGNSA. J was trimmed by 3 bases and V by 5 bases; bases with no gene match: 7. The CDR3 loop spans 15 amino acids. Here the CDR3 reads CASSVLAGELYEQYF. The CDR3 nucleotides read TGTGCCAGCAGCGTTCTAGCGGGAGAACTCTACGAGCAGTACTTC.

Written as DNA, the CDR3 is TGTGCCAGCAGCTACGGGGGGGATACGCAGTATTTT. Encoded protein: CASSYGGDTQYF. V is TRBV12-3 or TRBV12-4 and J is TRBJ2-3, with 7 bases matching TRBD2. The V and J ends lost 6 bases and 6 bases, in that order; junction bases with no gene match: 3. The CDR3 consists of 12 residues.

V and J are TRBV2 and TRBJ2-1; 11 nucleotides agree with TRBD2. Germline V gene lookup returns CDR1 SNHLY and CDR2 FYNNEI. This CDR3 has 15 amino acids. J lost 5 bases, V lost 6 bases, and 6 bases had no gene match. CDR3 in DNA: TGTGCCAGCAGGGCCCTAGCGGGAGGCCACAATGAGCAGTTCTTC. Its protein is CASRALAGGHNEQFF.

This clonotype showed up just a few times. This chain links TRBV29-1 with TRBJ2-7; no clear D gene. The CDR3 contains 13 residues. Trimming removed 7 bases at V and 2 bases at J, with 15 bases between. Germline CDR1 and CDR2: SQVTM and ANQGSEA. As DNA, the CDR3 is TGCAGCGCCGAAGTAGCCACCCCCTACGAGCAGTACTTC. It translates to CSAEVATPYEQYF.

The CDR3 region is CASSPWTSGFGGEQFF. The CDR3 DNA sequence: TGTGCCAGCAGCCCGTGGACTAGCGGGTTCGGGGGTGAGCAGTTCTTC. The chain carries TRBV7-2 and TRBJ2-1, with TRBD2 identical over 11 bases. Germline-derived CDR1 and CDR2 are SGHTA and FQGNSA. The CDR3 sequence is 16 residues long. V gave up 5 bases and J gave up 9 bases; unmatched junction bases: 12.